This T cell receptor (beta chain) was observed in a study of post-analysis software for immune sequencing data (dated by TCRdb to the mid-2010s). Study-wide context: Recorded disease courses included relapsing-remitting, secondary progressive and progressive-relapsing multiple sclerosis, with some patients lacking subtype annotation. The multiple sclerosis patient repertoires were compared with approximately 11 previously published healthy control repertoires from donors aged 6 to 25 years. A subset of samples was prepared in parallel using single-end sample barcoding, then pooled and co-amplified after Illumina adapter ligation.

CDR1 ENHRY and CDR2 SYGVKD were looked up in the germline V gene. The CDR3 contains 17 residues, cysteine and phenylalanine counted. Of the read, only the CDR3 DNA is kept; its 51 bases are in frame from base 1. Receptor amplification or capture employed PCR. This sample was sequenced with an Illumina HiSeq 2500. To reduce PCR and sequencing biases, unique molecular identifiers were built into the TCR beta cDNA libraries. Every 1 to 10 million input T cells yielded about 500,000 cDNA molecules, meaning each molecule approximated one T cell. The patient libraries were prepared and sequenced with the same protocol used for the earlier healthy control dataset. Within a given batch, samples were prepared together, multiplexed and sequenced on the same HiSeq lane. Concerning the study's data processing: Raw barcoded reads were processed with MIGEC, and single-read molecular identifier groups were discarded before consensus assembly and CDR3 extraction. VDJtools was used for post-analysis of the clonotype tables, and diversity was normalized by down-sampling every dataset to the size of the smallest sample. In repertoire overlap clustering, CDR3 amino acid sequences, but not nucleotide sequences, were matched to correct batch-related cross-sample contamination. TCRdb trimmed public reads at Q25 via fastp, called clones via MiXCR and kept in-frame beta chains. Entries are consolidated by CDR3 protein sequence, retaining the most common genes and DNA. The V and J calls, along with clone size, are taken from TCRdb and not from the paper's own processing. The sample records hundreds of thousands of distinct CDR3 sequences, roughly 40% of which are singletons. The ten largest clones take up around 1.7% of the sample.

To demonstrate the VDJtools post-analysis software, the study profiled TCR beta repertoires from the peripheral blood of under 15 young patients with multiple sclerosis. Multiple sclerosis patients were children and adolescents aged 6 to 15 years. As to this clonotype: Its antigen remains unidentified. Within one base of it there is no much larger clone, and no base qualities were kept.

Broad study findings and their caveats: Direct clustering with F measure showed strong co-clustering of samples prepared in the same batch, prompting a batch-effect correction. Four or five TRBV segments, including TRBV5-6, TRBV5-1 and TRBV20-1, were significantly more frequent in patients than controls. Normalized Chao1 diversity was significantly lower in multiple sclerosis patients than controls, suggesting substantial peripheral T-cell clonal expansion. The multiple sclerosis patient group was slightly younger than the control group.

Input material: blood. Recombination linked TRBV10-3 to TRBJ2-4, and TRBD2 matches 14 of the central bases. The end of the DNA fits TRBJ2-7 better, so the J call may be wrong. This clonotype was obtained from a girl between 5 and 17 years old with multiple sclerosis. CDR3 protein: CATKGLAGVSPTYEQYF. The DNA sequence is TGTGCCACAAAGGGACTAGCGGGAGTAAGTCCAACCTACGAGCAGTACTTC.